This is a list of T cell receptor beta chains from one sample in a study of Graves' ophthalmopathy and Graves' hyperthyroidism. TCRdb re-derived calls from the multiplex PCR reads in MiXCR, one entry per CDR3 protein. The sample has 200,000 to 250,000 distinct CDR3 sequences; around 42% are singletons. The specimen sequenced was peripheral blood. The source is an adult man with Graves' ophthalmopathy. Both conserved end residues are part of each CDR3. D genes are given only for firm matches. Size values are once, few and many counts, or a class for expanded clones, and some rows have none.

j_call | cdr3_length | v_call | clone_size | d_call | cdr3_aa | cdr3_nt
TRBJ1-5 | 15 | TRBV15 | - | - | CATSPDVGGNQPQHF | TGTGCCACCAGCCCTGATGTGGGGGGTAATCAGCCCCAGCATTTT
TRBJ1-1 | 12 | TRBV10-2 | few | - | CASSESIAEAFF | TGCGCCAGCAGTGAGTCGATTGCTGAAGCTTTCTTT
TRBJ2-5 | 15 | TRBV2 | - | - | CASSAGVGRRETQYF | TGTGCCAGCAGTGCAGGGGTGGGGCGCCGAGAGACCCAGTACTTC
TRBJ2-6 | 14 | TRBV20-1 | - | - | CSARNRAGANVLTF | TGCAGTGCAAGAAACAGGGCTGGGGCCAACGTCCTGACTTTC
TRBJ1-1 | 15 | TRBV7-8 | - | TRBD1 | CASSLARQGETEAFF | TGTGCCAGCAGCTTGGCCCGACAGGGAGAGACTGAAGCTTTCTTT
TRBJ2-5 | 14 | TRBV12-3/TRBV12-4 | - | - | CASSPARLKETQYF | TGTGCCAGCAGTCCCGCACGACTTAAAGAGACCCAGTACTTC
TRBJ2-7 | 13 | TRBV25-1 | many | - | CASRHAGAYEQYF | TGTGCCAGCAGACATGCAGGGGCCTACGAGCAGTACTTC
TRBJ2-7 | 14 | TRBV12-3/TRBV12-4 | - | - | CASRSLEGRYEQYF | TGTGCCAGCAGATCCCTTGAGGGCCGATACGAGCAGTACTTC
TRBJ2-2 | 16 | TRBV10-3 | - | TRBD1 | CAITFRDRVSTGELFF | TGTGCCATCACGTTTAGGGACAGGGTGTCCACCGGGGAGCTGTTTTTT
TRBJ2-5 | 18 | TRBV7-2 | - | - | CASSLDRTDHYNQETQYF | TGTGCCAGCAGCTTAGATCGGACAGACCACTATAACCAAGAGACCCAGTACTTC
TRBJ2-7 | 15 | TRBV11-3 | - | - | CASSLRQGGHNEQYF | TGTGCCAGCAGCTTAAGACAGGGAGGCCACAACGAGCAGTACTTC
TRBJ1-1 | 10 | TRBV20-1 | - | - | CSAQLAEAFF | TGCAGTGCCCAGTTAGCTGAAGCTTTCTTT
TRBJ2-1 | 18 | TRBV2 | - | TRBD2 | CASSSLDYSGSGYNEQFF | TGTGCCAGCAGCTCCTTGGACTATAGCGGGAGTGGCTACAATGAGCAGTTCTTC
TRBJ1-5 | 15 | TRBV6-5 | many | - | CASSEWGMENQPQHF | TGTGCCAGCAGTGAATGGGGCATGGAAAATCAGCCCCAGCATTTT
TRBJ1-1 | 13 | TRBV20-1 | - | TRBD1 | CSARDRGRTEAFF | TGCAGTGCTAGGGACAGGGGCCGCACTGAAGCTTTCTTT
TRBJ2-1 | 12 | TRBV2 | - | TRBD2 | CASRRTSIEQFF | TGTGCCAGCAGGCGGACTAGCATTGAGCAGTTCTTC
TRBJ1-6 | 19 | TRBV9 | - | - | CASSVEGGGRGRGNSPLHF | TGTGCCAGCAGCGTAGAAGGTGGGGGGAGGGGAAGAGGTAATTCACCCCTCCACTTT
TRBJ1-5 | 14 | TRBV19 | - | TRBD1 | CASSLNRGFQPQHF | TGTGCCAGTAGTCTTAACAGGGGTTTCCAGCCCCAGCATTTT
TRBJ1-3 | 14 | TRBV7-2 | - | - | CASSLGPPGNTIYF | TGTGCCAGCAGCCTCGGGCCTCCTGGAAACACCATATATTTT
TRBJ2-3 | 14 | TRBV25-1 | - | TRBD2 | CASSVGGSTDTQYF | TGTGCCAGCAGTGTGGGGGGGAGCACAGATACGCAGTATTTT
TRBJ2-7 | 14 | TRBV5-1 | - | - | CASSPDTGSYEQYF | TGCGCCAGCAGCCCCGACACGGGTTCCTACGAGCAGTACTTC
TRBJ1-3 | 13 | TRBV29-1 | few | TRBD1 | CSVGQGSGNTIYF | TGCAGCGTGGGACAGGGATCTGGAAACACCATATATTTT
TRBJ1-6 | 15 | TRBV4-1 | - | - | CASSQDGGGNSPLHF | TGCGCCAGCAGCCAAGATGGTGGAGGTAATTCACCCCTCCACTTT
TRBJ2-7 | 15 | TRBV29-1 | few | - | CSVGGETGGPYEQYF | TGCAGCGTCGGGGGAGAGACAGGCGGCCCCTACGAGCAGTACTTC
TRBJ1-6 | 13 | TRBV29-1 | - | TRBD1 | CSAGGVANSPLHF | TGCAGCGCAGGGGGGGTGGCCAATTCACCCCTCCACTTT
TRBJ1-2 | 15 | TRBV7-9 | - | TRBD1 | CASSLEGTGGRGYTF | TGTGCCAGCAGCTTAGAAGGCACAGGGGGCAGGGGCTACACCTTC
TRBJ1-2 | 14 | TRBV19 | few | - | CASSTQGYNYGYTF | TGTGCCAGTAGCACACAGGGATATAACTATGGCTACACCTTC
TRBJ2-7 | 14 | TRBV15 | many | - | CATSRDRRGDEQYF | TGTGCCACCAGCAGAGATCGGAGGGGGGACGAGCAGTACTTC
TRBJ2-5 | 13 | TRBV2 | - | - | CASSEWGRETQYF | TGTGCCAGCAGTGAATGGGGACGAGAGACCCAGTACTTC
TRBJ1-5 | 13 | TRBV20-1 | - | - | CSARRVRGQPQHF | TGCAGTGCTCGTCGGGTGCGGGGTCAGCCCCAGCATTTT
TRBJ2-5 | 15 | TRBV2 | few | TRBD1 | CASRVRQGPRETQYF | TGTGCCAGCAGGGTACGACAGGGGCCCCGGGAGACCCAGTACTTC